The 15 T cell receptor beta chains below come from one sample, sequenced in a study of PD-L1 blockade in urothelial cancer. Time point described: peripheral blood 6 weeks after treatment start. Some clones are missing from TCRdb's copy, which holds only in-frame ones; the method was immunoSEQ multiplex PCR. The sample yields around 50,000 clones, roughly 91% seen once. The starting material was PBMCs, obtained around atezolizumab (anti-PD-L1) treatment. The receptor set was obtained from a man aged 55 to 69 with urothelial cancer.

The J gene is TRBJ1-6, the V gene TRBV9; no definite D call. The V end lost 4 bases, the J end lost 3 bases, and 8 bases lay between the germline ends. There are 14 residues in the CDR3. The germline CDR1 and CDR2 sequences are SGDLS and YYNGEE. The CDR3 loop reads CASSPPSYNSPLHF. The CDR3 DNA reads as TGTGCCAGCAGCCCCCCCAGCTATAATTCACCCCTCCACTTT.

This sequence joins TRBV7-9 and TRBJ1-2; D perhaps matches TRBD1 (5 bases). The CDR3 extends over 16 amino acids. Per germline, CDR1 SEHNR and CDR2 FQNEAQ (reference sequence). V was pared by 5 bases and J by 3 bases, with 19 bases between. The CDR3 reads CASSPVVGRDHYGYTF. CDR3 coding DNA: TGTGCCAGCAGCCCGGTGGTGGGCAGGGATCACTATGGCTACACCTTC. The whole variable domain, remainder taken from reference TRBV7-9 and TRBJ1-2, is DTGVSQNPRHKITKRGQNVTFRCDPISEHNRLYWYRQTLGQGPEFLTYFQNEAQLEKSRLLSDRFSAERPKGSFSTLEIQRTEQGDSAMYLCASSPVVGRDHYGYTFGSGTRLTVV.

The CDR3 loop is CASSPGGVGVGELFF. The CDR3 DNA sequence: TGTGCCAGCAGCCCCGGTGGAGTAGGGGTTGGGGAGCTGTTTTTT. The chain has TRBV7-9 and TRBJ2-2; D possibly corresponds to TRBD1 (5 bases). V dropped 5 bases and J dropped 8 bases, with 18 bases sitting between them. CDR1 and CDR2 from the germline V gene are SEHNR and FQNEAQ (reference sequence). There are 15 residues in the CDR3.

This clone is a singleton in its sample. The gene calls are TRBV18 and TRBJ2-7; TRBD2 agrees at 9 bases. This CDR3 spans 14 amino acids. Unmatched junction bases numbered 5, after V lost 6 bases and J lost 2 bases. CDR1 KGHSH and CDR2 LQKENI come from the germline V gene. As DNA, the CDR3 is TGTGCCAGCTCTCCTAGCGGGAACACCTACGAGCAGTACTTC. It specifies CASSPSGNTYEQYF.

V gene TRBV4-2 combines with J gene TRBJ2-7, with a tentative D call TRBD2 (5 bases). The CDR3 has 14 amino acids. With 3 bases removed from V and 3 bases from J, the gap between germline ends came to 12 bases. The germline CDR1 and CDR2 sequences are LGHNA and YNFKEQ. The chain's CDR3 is CASSQGPEVYEQYF. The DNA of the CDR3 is TGTGCCAGCAGCCAGGGCCCGGAGGTCTACGAGCAGTACTTC.

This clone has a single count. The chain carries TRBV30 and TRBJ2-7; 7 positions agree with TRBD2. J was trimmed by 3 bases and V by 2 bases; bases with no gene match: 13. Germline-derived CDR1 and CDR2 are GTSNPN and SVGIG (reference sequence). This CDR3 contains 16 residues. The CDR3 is CAWSKPSGGGYYEQYF. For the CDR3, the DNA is TGTGCCTGGAGTAAACCTTCGGGAGGTGGGTACTACGAGCAGTACTTC. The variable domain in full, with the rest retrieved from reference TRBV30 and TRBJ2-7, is SQTIHQWPATLVQPVGSPLSLECTVEGTSNPNLYWYRQAAGRGLQLLFYSVGIGQISSEVPQNLSASRPQDRQFILSSKKLLLSDSGFYLCAWSKPSGGGYYEQYFGPGTRLTVT.

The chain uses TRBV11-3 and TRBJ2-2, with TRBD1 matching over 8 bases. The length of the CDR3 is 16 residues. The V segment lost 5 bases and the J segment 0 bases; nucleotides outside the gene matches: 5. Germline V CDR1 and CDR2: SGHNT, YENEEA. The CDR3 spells CASSPRTGTNTGELFF. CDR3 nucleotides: TGTGCCAGCAGCCCGAGGACAGGGACGAACACCGGGGAGCTGTTTTTT.

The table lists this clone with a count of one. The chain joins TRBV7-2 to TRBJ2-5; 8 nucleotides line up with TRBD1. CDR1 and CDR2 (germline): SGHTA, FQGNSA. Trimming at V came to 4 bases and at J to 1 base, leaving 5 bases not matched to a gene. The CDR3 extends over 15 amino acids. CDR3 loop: CASSSPDRAQETQYF. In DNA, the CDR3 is TGTGCCAGCAGCTCCCCGGACAGGGCCCAAGAGACCCAGTACTTC.

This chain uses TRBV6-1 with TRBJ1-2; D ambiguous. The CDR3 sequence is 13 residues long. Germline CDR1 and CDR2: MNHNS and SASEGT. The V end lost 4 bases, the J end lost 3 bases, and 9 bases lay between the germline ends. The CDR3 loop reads CASSGAGYYGYTF. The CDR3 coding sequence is TGTGCCAGCAGTGGTGCGGGATACTATGGCTACACCTTC.

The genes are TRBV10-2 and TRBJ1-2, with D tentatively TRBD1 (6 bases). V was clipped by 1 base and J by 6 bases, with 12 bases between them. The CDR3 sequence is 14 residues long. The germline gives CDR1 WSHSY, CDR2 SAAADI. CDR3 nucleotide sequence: TGCGCCAGCAGTGAGTATGGGGGCAGAGATGGCTACACCTTC. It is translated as CASSEYGGRDGYTF.

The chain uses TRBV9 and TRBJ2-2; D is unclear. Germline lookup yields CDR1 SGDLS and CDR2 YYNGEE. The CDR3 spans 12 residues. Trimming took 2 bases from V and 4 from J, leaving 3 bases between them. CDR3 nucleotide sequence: TGTGCCAGCAGCGTCTCCACCGGGGAGCTGTTTTTT. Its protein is CASSVSTGELFF.

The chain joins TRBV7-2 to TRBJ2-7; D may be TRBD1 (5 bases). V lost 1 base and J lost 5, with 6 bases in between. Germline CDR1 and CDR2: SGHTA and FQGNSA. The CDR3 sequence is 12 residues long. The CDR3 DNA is TGTGCCAGCAGCTTAGACAGGCACGAGCAGTACTTC. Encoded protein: CASSLDRHEQYF.

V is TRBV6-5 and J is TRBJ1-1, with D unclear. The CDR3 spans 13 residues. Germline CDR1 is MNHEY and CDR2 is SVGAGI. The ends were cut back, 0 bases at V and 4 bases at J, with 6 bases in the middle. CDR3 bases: TGTGCCAGCAGTTACTCCTATAGCACTGAAGCTTTCTTT. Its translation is CASSYSYSTEAFF.

The CDR3 bases are TGTGCCAGCAGCTTACAAGCGGGAGGGACCTACGAGCAGTACTTC. It translates to CASSLQAGGTYEQYF. The chain links TRBV7-2 to TRBJ2-7; 10 bases fit TRBD2. CDR1 is SGHTA and CDR2 is FQGNSA in the germline V gene. The CDR3 loop spans 15 amino acids. Losses at the gene ends were 2 bases for V and 2 bases for J; bases not matched to a gene: 3.

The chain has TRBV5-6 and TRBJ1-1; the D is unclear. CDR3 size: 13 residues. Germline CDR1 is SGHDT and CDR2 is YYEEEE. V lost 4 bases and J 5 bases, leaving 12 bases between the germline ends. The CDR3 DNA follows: TGTGCCAGCAGCGGGATCGGCGGGACTGAAGCTTTCTTT. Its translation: CASSGIGGTEAFF.